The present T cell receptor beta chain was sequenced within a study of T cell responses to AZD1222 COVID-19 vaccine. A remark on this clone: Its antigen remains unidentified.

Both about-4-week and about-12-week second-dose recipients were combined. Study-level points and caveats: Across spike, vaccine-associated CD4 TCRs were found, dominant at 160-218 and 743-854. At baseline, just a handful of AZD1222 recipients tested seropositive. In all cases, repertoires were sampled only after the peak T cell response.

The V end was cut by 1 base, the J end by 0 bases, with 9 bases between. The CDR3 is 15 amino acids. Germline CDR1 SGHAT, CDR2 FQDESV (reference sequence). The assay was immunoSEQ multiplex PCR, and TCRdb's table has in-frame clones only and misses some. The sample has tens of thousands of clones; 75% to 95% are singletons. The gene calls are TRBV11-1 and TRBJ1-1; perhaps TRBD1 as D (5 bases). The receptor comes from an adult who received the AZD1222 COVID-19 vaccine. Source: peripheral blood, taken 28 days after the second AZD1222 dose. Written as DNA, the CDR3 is TGTGCCAGCAGCTTAGAAGGGGCGCTGAACACTGAAGCTTTCTTT. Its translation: CASSLEGALNTEAFF.